Listed here are 26 T cell receptor beta chains from one sample, sequenced in a study of OX40 agonist ivuxolimab in advanced cancers. The protocol was immunoSEQ multiplex PCR, while the TCRdb copy is restricted to in-frame clones and leaves out a portion. This table holds 35,000 to 45,000 clones, around 87% found once. The sequenced sample was CD4+ or CD8+ T cells sorted from blood, obtained in a trial of the OX40 agonist ivuxolimab. Receptor source: an adult with an advanced solid tumor such as melanoma, head and neck, liver or kidney cancer.

The gene calls are TRBV9 and TRBJ2-7, with 7 bases lining up with TRBD2. The CDR3 has 15 residues. V trimming: 3 bases; J trimming: 4 bases; junction bases outside the gene matches: 10. CDR1 and CDR2 from the germline V gene are SGDLS and YYNGEE. DNA for the CDR3: TGTGCCAGCAGCGCTTATGCCGGACTAGAATACGAGCAGTACTTC. Protein: CASSAYAGLEYEQYF.

The chain is built from TRBV10-1 and TRBJ2-7; the D is unclear. This CDR3 has 15 amino acids. The ends were cut back, 0 bases at V and 0 bases at J, with 9 bases in the middle. Germline V gene data show CDR1 as WNHNN and CDR2 as SYGVQD (reference sequence). The DNA for the CDR3 is TGCGCCAGCAGTGAGTCGATCGAGCGCTCCTACGAGCAGTACTTC. It encodes CASSESIERSYEQYF.

V usage is TRBV7-2 and J usage is TRBJ2-5; tentative D call: TRBD2 (5 bases). V gave up 2 bases and J gave up 4 bases, with 17 bases separating them. The CDR3 covers 16 residues. The germline V gene has CDR1 SGHTA and CDR2 FQGNSA. The CDR3, as DNA: TGTGCCAGCAGCTTAAGAGGGAGAGGGTTTGGAGAGACCCAGTACTTC. It encodes CASSLRGRGFGETQYF.

The chain couples TRBV18 to TRBJ2-3; 7 nucleotides align to TRBD2. CDR1 is KGHSH, CDR2 LQKENI, per germline. After removal of 2 bases from V and 4 bases from J, the junction contained 9 bases not matched to a gene. The CDR3 runs to 16 residues. CDR3 bases: TGTGCCAGCTCACCAATGGCGGGAGAACGTGCAGATACGCAGTATTTT. Residues: CASSPMAGERADTQYF.

V is TRBV7-9 and J is TRBJ2-1, with TRBD1 matching over 7 bases. The CDR3 has 16 amino acids. V gave up 3 bases and J gave up 1 base; unmatched junction bases: 6. The germline V gene has CDR1 SEHNR and CDR2 FQNEAQ (reference sequence). The CDR3: CASSFYRGVSYNEQFF. The DNA of the CDR3 is TGTGCCAGCAGCTTTTACAGGGGAGTTTCCTACAATGAGCAGTTCTTC.

Only a few counts were recorded for this clone. The chain couples TRBV27 to TRBJ1-2; 7 bases match TRBD1. Germline assignment: CDR1 MNHEY and CDR2 SMNVEV (reference sequence). With 10 bases clipped from V and 6 bases from J, the junction kept 17 bases outside the gene matches. This CDR3 has 15 amino acids. CDR3 in DNA: TGTGCCACCGGACAGTACAGGGGAGGCGGACATGGCTACACCTTC. Amino acid sequence: CATGQYRGGGHGYTF.

V and J are TRBV9 and TRBJ2-6, with D tentatively TRBD2 (5 bases). The CDR3 covers 17 residues. Trimming cost V 6 bases and J 2 bases, with 18 bases left between them. In germline, CDR1 is SGDLS, CDR2 YYNGEE. The CDR3 sequence is CASTGGRWKPGANVLTF. The CDR3 DNA sequence: TGTGCCAGCACCGGAGGCAGGTGGAAGCCTGGGGCCAACGTCCTGACTTTC.

This clone is a singleton in its sample. The V and J genes are TRBV18 and TRBJ2-7, with 15 bases fitting TRBD2. Trimming removed 3 bases from V and 4 bases from J; junction bases left unmatched: 4. The CDR3 extends over 16 amino acids. The V gene's germline CDR1 is KGHSH and CDR2 LQKENI. CDR3: CASSPLGLAGGYEQYF. CDR3 DNA sequence: TGTGCCAGCTCACCGCTTGGACTAGCGGGAGGGTACGAGCAGTACTTC.

CDR3 protein: CASSPRDRIAKNIQYF. The CDR3 coding sequence is TGTGCCAGCAGTCCCCGGGACAGAATAGCCAAAAACATTCAGTACTTC. The V call is TRBV28, the J call TRBJ2-4, with 7 bases identical to TRBD1. CDR3 length: 16 residues. Germline-derived CDR1 and CDR2 are MDHEN and SYDVKM. V lost 5 bases, J lost 0 bases, and 7 bases stayed unmatched.

The table lists this clone with a few counts. V usage is TRBV27 and J usage is TRBJ1-5; no clear D. The V end was cut by 6 bases, the J end by 0 bases, with 12 bases between. Germline V gene lookup returns CDR1 MNHEY and CDR2 SMNVEV (reference sequence). The CDR3 sequence is 15 residues long. CDR3 sequence: CASSPHSYSNQPQHF. The CDR3 DNA follows: TGTGCCAGCAGCCCACATAGTTATAGCAATCAGCCCCAGCATTTT.

The rearrangement uses TRBV7-8 and TRBJ1-3, with D maybe TRBD1 (5 bases). Germline loops: CDR1 SGHVS, CDR2 FQNEAQ. Trimming cost V 5 bases and J 2 bases, with 13 bases left between them. The CDR3 length is 15 residues. CDR3 protein: CASSSRVGAGNTIYF. The CDR3 DNA follows: TGTGCCAGCAGCAGCAGGGTTGGGGCTGGAAACACCATATATTTT.

The chain's CDR3 is CAISERREGREQFF. Written as DNA, the CDR3 is TGTGCCATCAGTGAGCGGCGGGAGGGCCGTGAGCAGTTCTTC. The chain carries TRBV10-3 and TRBJ2-1; 9 bases fit TRBD2. From germline, CDR1 is ENHRY and CDR2 SYGVKD. The V segment lost 2 bases and the J segment 9 bases; nucleotides outside the gene matches: 5. The CDR3 consists of 14 residues.

This chain links TRBV11-3 with TRBJ2-3, with D hard to call. In germline, CDR1 is SGHNT, CDR2 YENEEA. CDR3 size: 15 residues. Trimming stripped 2 bases from V and 3 bases from J, with 12 bases between. Here the CDR3 reads CASSLTGFNTDTQYF. The DNA for the CDR3 is TGTGCCAGCAGCTTAACTGGGTTTAATACAGATACGCAGTATTTT.

This clone was found once. The V call is TRBV6-6, the J call TRBJ2-7, with unresolved D. The V end lost 0 bases, the J end lost 2 bases, and 8 bases lay between the germline ends. The CDR3 covers 14 residues. Per the germline V gene, CDR1 is MNHNY and CDR2 is SVGAGI (reference sequence). CDR3 nucleotides: TGTGCCAGCAGTTACTCGTACCAAGCCTACGAGCAGTACTTC. Amino acid sequence: CASSYSYQAYEQYF.

V is TRBV2 and J is TRBJ2-7; 10 nucleotides align to TRBD1. Per the germline V gene, CDR1 is SNHLY and CDR2 is FYNNEI. The V segment lost 11 bases and the J segment 4 bases; nucleotides outside the gene matches: 8. This CDR3 has 13 amino acids. This chain's CDR3 is CAGKTGGSYEQYF. The CDR3 coding sequence is TGTGCCGGCAAGACAGGGGGCTCATACGAGCAGTACTTC.

This rearrangement joins TRBV27 to TRBJ2-3; TRBD2 matches at 7 bases. Looked up from germline, CDR1 is MNHEY and CDR2 is SMNVEV (reference sequence). V gave up 2 bases and J gave up 3 bases; unmatched junction bases: 8. The CDR3 contains 16 residues. CDR3 nucleotides: TGTGCCAGCAGTTTAAGGGCGGGAGCTTGGACAGATACGCAGTATTTT. It is translated as CASSLRAGAWTDTQYF.

The chain joins TRBV27 to TRBJ2-7; maybe TRBD2 (6 bases). CDR3 length equals 16 residues. The germline gives CDR1 MNHEY, CDR2 SMNVEV (reference sequence). The V gene lost 5 bases and the J gene lost 4 bases, with 21 bases spanning the gap. The CDR3 nucleotides are TGTGCCAGCAGTCCCCGCCTTAGCGGCGCGGTGTACGAGCAGTACTTC. Translating gives CASSPRLSGAVYEQYF.

V and J are TRBV9 and TRBJ2-3; D possibly corresponds to TRBD1 (5 bases). Germline V gene sequence: CDR1 SGDLS, CDR2 YYNGEE. The CDR3 spans 14 residues. The V gene lost 4 bases and the J gene lost 6 bases, with 15 bases spanning the gap. The CDR3 region has the DNA TGTGCCAGCAGCCTTCGACTGGGGCGGGATACGCAGTATTTT. It encodes CASSLRLGRDTQYF.

The chain combines TRBV11-2 with TRBJ1-1; D not certain. The CDR3 is 14 residues long. Trimming removed 1 base from V and 10 bases from J, with 16 bases in between. The V gene's germline CDR1 is SGHAT and CDR2 FQNNGV. CDR3 bases: TGTGCCAGCAGCTTAGTATACCAGGCCCGTATAGCTTTCTTT. Its translation: CASSLVYQARIAFF. The complete variable domain, with remaining parts taken from reference TRBV11-2 and TRBJ1-1, reads EAGVAQSPRYKIIEKRQSVAFWCNPISGHATLYWYQQILGQGPKLLIQFQNNGVVDDSQLPKDRFSAERLKGVDSTLKIQPAKLEDSAVYLCASSLVYQARIAFFGQGTRLTVV.

This clone appeared a few times. The rearrangement uses TRBV5-6 and TRBJ1-3; D unresolved. This CDR3 has 16 amino acids. Germline loops: CDR1 SGHDT, CDR2 YYEEEE. V lost 2 bases, J lost 0 bases, and 12 bases lay in between. CDR3 in DNA: TGTGCCAGCAGCTTTAGGGCGCGGAGCTCTGGAAACACCATATATTTT. It encodes CASSFRARSSGNTIYF.

The chain joins TRBV19 to TRBJ1-2; D gene ambiguous. Looked up from germline, CDR1 is LNHDA and CDR2 is SQIVND (reference sequence). V shed 2 bases and J shed 4 bases, with 8 bases lying between them. There are 13 residues in the CDR3. The CDR3 protein is CASSIKGAYGYTF. For the CDR3, the DNA is TGTGCCAGTAGTATAAAGGGAGCCTATGGCTACACCTTC.

This clone was picked up one time. The CDR3 coding sequence is TGTGCCAGCAGCTTATCGGCGGATTCGTACTATGGCTACACCTTC. Its protein is CASSLSADSYYGYTF. The chain employs TRBV7-2 and TRBJ1-2; D remains ambiguous. Germline V CDR1 and CDR2: SGHTA, FQGNSA. The CDR3 is made up of 15 amino acids. The V and J ends lost 2 bases and 3 bases respectively, with 13 bases between them.

V and J are TRBV4-1 and TRBJ2-7; 9 positions agree with TRBD1. CDR3 length: 15 residues. V was pared by 2 bases and J by 4 bases, with 6 bases of the junction left unmatched. Germline-derived CDR1 and CDR2 are MGHRA and YSYEKL. The CDR3 loop reads CASSQSGTGFYEQYF. The DNA for the CDR3 is TGCGCCAGCAGCCAATCCGGGACAGGGTTTTACGAGCAGTACTTC.

The chain has TRBV30 and TRBJ1-5; unclear D gene. CDR3 length equals 15 residues. The germline V gene has CDR1 GTSNPN and CDR2 SVGIG (reference sequence). Trimming removed 0 bases at V and 7 bases at J, with 16 bases between. The DNA of the CDR3 is TGTGCCTGGAGTGTACCCTCTCTGACTGGCCAGCCCCAGCATTTT. As protein: CAWSVPSLTGQPQHF.

This chain joins TRBV18 and TRBJ1-1; unclear D gene. Trimming took off 3 bases at V and 7 bases at J, with 9 bases between the two ends. This CDR3 has 12 amino acids. The germline gives CDR1 KGHSH, CDR2 LQKENI. The CDR3 DNA is TGTGCCAGCTCACCGACCAACGTTGAAGCTTTCTTT. This sequence encodes CASSPTNVEAFF.

This clone was seen a few times. The J gene is TRBJ1-3, the V gene TRBV5-6; no definite D call. Per germline, CDR1 SGHDT and CDR2 YYEEEE. V gave up 1 base and J gave up 4 bases, with 3 bases separating them. The CDR3 is 12 amino acids. CDR3 nucleotides: TGTGCCAGCAGCTTGACCGGAAACACCATATATTTT. This encodes CASSLTGNTIYF.